What follows describes a single TCR beta chain. What it binds is not known. The data stem from a study of CD8+CD57+ T cells in acquired aplastic anemia. Across the whole study: Sorted CD4+ plus CD8+ cells gave DNA averaging around 3 ug.

CDR3 length: 17 residues. With 1 base removed from V and 1 base from J, the gap between germline ends came to 14 bases. Germline CDR1 and CDR2: SGHTA and FQGNSA. Selection for sequencing was limited to patients who had shown CD8+CD57+ cell expansion by flow cytometry. The cohort consisted entirely of patients having severe acquired aplastic anemia. Study-level findings and limits: CD8+ Simpson's diversity did not differ significantly between patients and controls.

The study profiled TCR beta VDJ and CDR3 using genomic DNA as template. MiXCR, run by TCRdb on the reads, gives a single entry per CDR3 protein. The table includes about 240,000 distinct CDR3 sequences, around 45% detected once. This TCR derives from a human donor with aplastic anemia. The sample taken for sequencing was sorted CD4+, CD8+, or CD8+CD57+ T cells (not recorded which) from PBMCs. The genes are TRBV7-2 and TRBJ2-4, with D perhaps matching TRBD1 or TRBD2 (5 bases each). CDR3 in DNA: TGTGCCAGCAGCTTAGGAGAGGGGAAGCGGGCCAAAAACATTCAGTACTTC. Its protein product is CASSLGEGKRAKNIQYF.